The clone carrying this TCR beta chain has a single count. Antigen: not known. This entry comes from a study of vaccination and CD4 T cells after COVID-19. Overall study context: Cells were stimulated with overlapping spike peptides from SARS-CoV-2, HCoV-NL63, HCoV-OC43 and HCoV-229E.

Regarding treatment: roughly ten-day PBMC culture with coronavirus spike peptide pools or control peptides (ViraFEST assay). Cultured CD4+ T-cell DNA underwent Oncomine TCR Beta short-read sequencing. DNA came from CD4+ T cells after culture. TCRdb used MiXCR to reprocess the PCR reads, holding one entry per CDR3 protein. This sample yields 6,000 to 6,500 distinct CDR3 sequences, of which 75% to 85% are seen a single time; about 19% belongs to the top ten. Study-level results: The median count of SARS-CoV-2-reactive clonotypes rose from about 22 to 38, not significantly. Among those convalescent, a median approximately 83% of reactive clones emerged solely post-vaccination.

V was shortened by 5 bases and J by 8 bases, with 13 bases between the two germline ends. From germline, CDR1 is SGHNT and CDR2 YYREEE (reference sequence). The CDR3 runs to 12 residues. The sequenced material came from CD4+ T cells from blood, cultured in vitro. V and J are TRBV5-4 and TRBJ1-2; D is unresolved. The sequence derives from a human donor who had recovered from COVID-19. CDR3: CASSNTPGGYTF. In nucleotides, the CDR3 is TGTGCCAGCAGTAACACTCCAGGAGGCTACACCTTC.